The subject of this entry is one T cell receptor beta chain. Its antigen is undetermined. The entry originates in a study of identical twins. Findings and caveats of the study: Fewer insertions marked abundant cord blood beta clonotypes; young adult naive trended weakly, memory not at all. Excess low generation probability was seen in twin-shared out-of-frame alpha sequences.

Unique molecular identifiers were present on cDNA, and template switching added a universal primer site. One entry per CDR3 protein, called by TCRdb with MiXCR from the 5' RACE reads. The repertoire holds 200,000 to 250,000 distinct CDR3 sequences, with 10% as singletons. This TCR derives from a man aged 45 to 65 in good health. Specimen: memory T cells sorted from blood.

The DNA for the CDR3 is TGTGCCATCAGGATGACTAGCAGCACAGATACGCAGTATTTT. The encoded protein is CAIRMTSSTDTQYF. The gene calls are TRBV10-3 and TRBJ2-3; 7 nucleotides agree with TRBD2. V gave up 6 bases and J gave up 0 bases; unmatched junction bases: 3. Germline-derived CDR1 and CDR2 are ENHRY and SYGVKD. The CDR3 is made up of 14 amino acids.